Presented here are 19 T cell receptor beta chains from one specimen sequenced in a study of a mutant IDH1 vaccine in newly diagnosed glioma. Sequenced by immunoSEQ multiplex PCR; TCRdb stores in-frame clones only, minus some. Found here are around 94,000 clones, roughly 86% of them singletons; the top ten hold approximately 0.8%. Time point defined: week 47, end of study. Mutant IDH1 20-mer peptide, at 300 ug, made up each vaccine dose, with topical imiquimod. No antigen has been assigned to these receptors. The source material was PBMCs, sampled from a glioma patient whose treatment included an IDH1 peptide vaccine. These receptors came from a woman aged 50 to 60 with glioma.

This clone appeared a few times. The chain links TRBV29-1 to TRBJ1-1, with D perhaps matching TRBD1 (5 bases). Trimming left V 4 bases short and J 6 bases short, with 12 bases between. Germline V CDR1 and CDR2: SQVTM, ANQGSEA. The CDR3 length is 12 residues. In DNA form, the CDR3 reads TGCAGCGTTGCCCAGGGCGGCCCTGAAGCTTTCTTT. It yields the protein CSVAQGGPEAFF.

The chain uses TRBV2 and TRBJ2-3, with a possible D match to TRBD2 (5 bases). Trimming pared 8 bases from V and 2 bases from J, leaving 11 bases between. CDR1 is SNHLY and CDR2 is FYNNEI in the germline V gene. The length of the CDR3 is 13 residues. As DNA, the CDR3 is TGTGCCAGCGTGGAGCGGTACACAGATACGCAGTATTTT. It yields the protein CASVERYTDTQYF.

J is TRBJ2-1 and V is TRBV2, with 12 positions matching TRBD2. This CDR3 region has 14 residues. V lost 6 bases to trimming and J lost 13 bases; unmatched junction nucleotides: 10. Germline CDR1 and CDR2: SNHLY and FYNNEI. This chain's CDR3 is CASRPGLAGGPQFF. The CDR3 DNA reads TGTGCCAGCAGACCGGGACTAGCGGGCGGCCCCCAGTTCTTC.

The V call is TRBV5-1, the J call TRBJ1-4; 11 bases are a match to TRBD1. The CDR3 is 18 amino acids. Per germline, CDR1 SGHRS and CDR2 YFSETQ. Losses at the gene ends were 0 bases for V and 4 bases for J; bases not matched to a gene: 8. The CDR3 here is CASSLVGGTGGSNEKLFF. The CDR3 coding sequence is TGCGCCAGCAGCTTGGTTGGTGGGACAGGGGGAAGTAATGAAAAACTGTTTTTT. The full variable domain, completed using reference TRBV5-1 and TRBJ1-4, is KAGVTQTPRYLIKTRGQQVTLSCSPISGHRSVSWYQQTPGQGLQFLFEYFSETQRNKGNFPGRFSGRQFSNSRSEMNVSTLELGDSALYLCASSLVGGTGGSNEKLFFGSGTQLSVL.

The CDR3 sequence: CASTPRRGEGGYTF. CDR3 in DNA: TGTGCCAGCACCCCCCGGAGGGGAGAAGGTGGCTACACCTTC. The chain has TRBV6-1 and TRBJ1-2; perhaps TRBD1 as D (5 bases). Trimming shortened V by 7 bases and J by 7 bases, and 19 bases separated the two germline ends. CDR3 size: 14 residues. Per the germline V gene, CDR1 is MNHNS and CDR2 is SASEGT.

This chain uses TRBV11-2 with TRBJ2-2; 8 positions agree with TRBD1. This CDR3 spans 16 amino acids. V dropped 3 bases and J dropped 6; count of bases not matched to a gene: 9. The V gene's germline CDR1 is SGHAT and CDR2 FQNNGV. The CDR3 spells CASSLGDRPGAGELFF. DNA for the CDR3: TGTGCCAGCAGCTTGGGGGACAGGCCCGGCGCCGGGGAGCTGTTTTTT. Variable domain in full (rest from reference TRBV11-2 and TRBJ2-2): EAGVAQSPRYKIIEKRQSVAFWCNPISGHATLYWYQQILGQGPKLLIQFQNNGVVDDSQLPKDRFSAERLKGVDSTLKIQPAKLEDSAVYLCASSLGDRPGAGELFFGEGSRLTVL.

J is TRBJ1-2 and V is TRBV5-1; tentatively, D is TRBD1 (5 bases). This CDR3 region has 14 residues. In germline, CDR1 is SGHRS, CDR2 YFSETQ. V was shortened by 4 bases and J by 8 bases, with 18 bases between the two germline ends. The CDR3 bases are TGCGCCAGCAGCGCCGGGACCTGGGAGGAAGGCTACACCTTC. Protein product: CASSAGTWEEGYTF.

The chain uses TRBV29-1 and TRBJ2-2; D is perhaps TRBD2 (5 bases). The germline V gene encodes CDR1 SQVTM and CDR2 ANQGSEA. This CDR3 is 12 amino acids long. The CDR3 DNA reads TGCAGTGGGAGAGGTGCCACCGGGGAGCTGTTTTTT. Translating it yields CSGRGATGELFF.

As for this clone: The junction departs from the called germline gene at one end, perhaps through a read error. J is TRBJ1-3 and V is TRBV7-6; D is unclear. This CDR3 has 13 amino acids. The germline CDR1 and CDR2 sequences are SGHVS and FNYEAQ. CDR3 in DNA: TGTGCCAGCAGCTCAAACTCTGGAAACACCACATATTTT. Protein: CASSSNSGNTTYF.

The rearrangement uses TRBV7-9 and TRBJ1-5; no reliable D call. Germline lookup yields CDR1 SEHNR and CDR2 FQNEAQ (reference sequence). The V end was cut by 5 bases, the J end by 5 bases, with 10 bases between. CDR3 length: 13 amino acids. CDR3 in amino acids: CASSPSGDQPQHF. CDR3 nucleotide sequence: TGTGCCAGCAGCCCTAGTGGCGATCAGCCCCAGCATTTT.

The V and J genes are TRBV15 and TRBJ2-5; TRBD1 matches at 10 bases. This CDR3 region has 15 residues. CDR1 and CDR2 from the germline V gene are LNHNV and YYDKDF (reference sequence). V dropped 5 bases and J dropped 4; count of bases not matched to a gene: 7. Here the CDR3 reads CATSRKDRGAETQYF. CDR3 sequence (DNA): TGTGCCACCAGCCGAAAGGACAGGGGGGCAGAGACCCAGTACTTC. Based on the CDR3 plus reference TRBV15 and TRBJ2-5, the full variable domain is DAMVIQNPRYQVTQFGKPVTLSCSQTLNHNVMYWYQQKSSQAPKLLFHYYDKDFNNEADTPDNFQSRRPNTSFCFLDIRSPGLGDTAMYLCATSRKDRGAETQYFGPGTRLLVL.

The chain links TRBV28 to TRBJ1-2; no clear D gene. The CDR3 sequence is 11 residues long. Germline V gene lookup returns CDR1 MDHEN and CDR2 SYDVKM. V was shortened by 2 bases and J by 5 bases, with 3 bases between the two germline ends. The CDR3 loop reads CASSLDYGYTF. The CDR3 nucleotides are TGTGCCAGCAGTTTAGATTATGGCTACACCTTC.

The chain has TRBV9 and TRBJ2-7; 11 bases map to TRBD2. Germline CDR1 SGDLS, CDR2 YYNGEE. This CDR3 comprises 18 residues. Unmatched junction bases numbered 10, after V lost 0 bases and J lost 2 bases. Written as DNA, the CDR3 is TGTGCCAGCAGCGTAGGAGTGACTAGCGGGACCGTCGCCTACGAGCAGTACTTC. Its translation: CASSVGVTSGTVAYEQYF. Looking up the rest from reference TRBV9 and TRBJ2-7 gives the full variable domain: DSGVTQTPKHLITATGQRVTLRCSPRSGDLSVYWYQQSLDQGLQFLIQYYNGEERAKGNILERFSAQQFPDLHSELNLSSLELGDSALYFCASSVGVTSGTVAYEQYFGPGTRLTVT.

Concerning this clone itself: The DNA is left out, because the CDR3 cannot be placed on it with certainty; the CDR3 is given as TCRdb lists it. This chain connects TRBV6-1 to TRBJ1-4; the D call in the table, TRBD1, was not verified against the DNA. From germline, CDR1 is MNHNS and CDR2 SASEGT. The CDR3 length equals 15 residues, ends included. The CDR3: CASSSSGQVNEKLFF.

The chain employs TRBV27 and TRBJ2-7; D is possibly TRBD1 (5 bases). The CDR3 runs 17 residues. The germline CDR1 and CDR2 sequences are MNHEY and SMNVEV (reference sequence). With 5 bases removed from V and 3 bases from J, the gap between germline ends came to 23 bases. The CDR3 sequence is CASSTLKGLGLNYEQYF. As DNA, the CDR3 is TGTGCCAGCAGTACCTTAAAGGGGCTAGGGTTAAACTACGAGCAGTACTTC.

This chain joins TRBV6-8 and TRBJ2-5; 7 nucleotides align to TRBD1. J was trimmed by 6 bases and V by 7 bases; bases with no gene match: 11. The CDR3 spans 14 residues. Germline lookup yields CDR1 MNHGY and CDR2 SAAAGT. CDR3 bases: TGTGCCAGCACCGAAGACAGGGCCATAAAGACCCAGTACTTC. This translates into CASTEDRAIKTQYF.

The gene calls are TRBV28 and TRBJ1-5; D gene unclear. V dropped 3 bases and J dropped 2 bases, with 17 bases sitting between them. The CDR3 runs 17 residues. Germline CDR1 reads MDHEN; CDR2 reads SYDVKM. The CDR3 region has the DNA TGTGCCAGCAGTTTCTCTGAAGGGCGAGGTGGCAATCAGCCCCAGCATTTT. Protein sequence: CASSFSEGRGGNQPQHF.

The rearrangement links TRBV19 to TRBJ1-4; TRBD1 matches 8 bases. V shed 4 bases, J shed 10 bases, and the junction held 8 bases outside the gene matches. Per the germline V gene, CDR1 is LNHDA and CDR2 is SQIVND (reference sequence). The CDR3 contains 14 residues. This chain's CDR3 is CASSNTGGGVKLFF. The CDR3 bases are TGTGCCAGTAGTAACACAGGGGGGGGCGTAAAACTGTTTTTT. Full variable domain (missing parts from reference TRBV19 and TRBJ1-4): DGGITQSPKYLFRKEGQNVTLSCEQNLNHDAMYWYRQDPGQGLRLIYYSQIVNDFQKGDIAEGYSVSREKKESFPLTVTSAQKNPTAFYLCASSNTGGGVKLFFGSGTQLSVL.

This clone has only one observation. The chain has TRBV27 and TRBJ2-2; D is undetermined. Germline V CDR1 and CDR2: MNHEY, SMNVEV (reference sequence). There are 12 residues in the CDR3. The V and J ends lost 4 bases and 0 bases respectively, with 0 bases between them. The CDR3 region has the DNA TGTGCCAGCAGTTCGAACACCGGGGAGCTGTTTTTT. It is translated as CASSSNTGELFF.